This T cell receptor beta chain was recorded in a study of type 1 regulatory T cells. With regard to this clonotype: Its antigen is currently unknown.

MiXCR, run by TCRdb on the reads, gives a single entry per CDR3 protein. The sample shows 63,000 or so distinct CDR3 sequences, around 49% of them seen only once. The CDR3 totals 13 residues. V shed 1 base, J shed 5 bases, and the junction held 0 bases outside the gene matches. Sequencing input: cultured non-Tr1 T cells, either the whole culture or a sorted T cell fraction (not recorded which). The sequence came from a human donor in good health. V and J are TRBV12-3 or TRBV12-4 and TRBJ2-5, with 8 bases identical to TRBD1. CDR3 DNA: TGTGCCAGCAGTTTAGGACAGGGGGAGACCCAGTACTTC. It translates to CASSLGQGETQYF.